These 21 T cell receptor beta chains were sequenced from one sample in a study of cytomegalovirus exposure and HLA in healthy donors. The PCR used 60 Vbeta and 13 Jbeta primers. TCRdb's copy holds only in-frame clones and misses some; the assay was immunoSEQ multiplex PCR. Among about 140,000 clones listed, around 82% were seen once. Source material: PBMCs. Source of these receptors: a woman aged 18-30 years in good health and CMV-seropositive.

This chain connects TRBV21-1 to TRBJ1-1; the table's D call, TRBD1, was not checked against the DNA. TRBV21-1 is deemed a pseudogene. The CDR3 has 13 amino acids. CDR3 bases: TGTGCCAGCAAGGGGGCCGGTGGGACTGAAGCTTTCTTT. Translating gives CASKGAGGTEAFF.

The chain uses TRBV6-1 and TRBJ1-6; D is perhaps TRBD1 (5 bases). Germline-derived CDR1 and CDR2 are MNHNS and SASEGT. The CDR3 spans 13 residues. With 5 bases removed from V and 7 bases from J, the gap between germline ends came to 9 bases. The CDR3: CASSSGGNSPLHF. CDR3 DNA: TGTGCCAGCAGTTCCGGGGGGAATTCACCCCTCCACTTT.

The CDR3 is CAWGRQINQPQHF. CDR3 coding DNA: TGTGCCTGGGGTCGACAGATCAATCAGCCCCAGCATTTT. The chain uses TRBV30 and TRBJ1-5, with a possible D match to TRBD1 (5 bases). Trimming left V 5 bases short and J 3 bases short, with 11 bases between. The CDR3 runs 13 residues. Germline V gene sequence: CDR1 GTSNPN, CDR2 SVGIG (reference sequence).

This clone was counted between two and nine times. V is TRBV9 and J is TRBJ1-2; tentative D call: TRBD1 (6 bases). There are 14 residues in the CDR3. Germline V gene sequence: CDR1 SGDLS, CDR2 YYNGEE. The V end was cut by 0 bases, the J end by 7 bases, with 13 bases between. This chain's CDR3 is CASSVGTAVPGYTF. The CDR3 DNA reads as TGTGCCAGCAGCGTAGGGACAGCAGTGCCTGGCTACACCTTC.

V and J are TRBV6-1 and TRBJ2-1, with 8 nucleotides matching TRBD1. The length of the CDR3 is 15 residues. The V gene's germline CDR1 is MNHNS and CDR2 SASEGT. Unmatched junction bases numbered 11, after V lost 4 bases and J lost 9 bases. The CDR3 sequence is CASSVPHRTGFEQFF. DNA of the CDR3: TGTGCCAGCAGTGTACCCCATCGGACAGGGTTTGAGCAGTTCTTC.

The rearrangement uses TRBV5-8 and TRBJ1-3, with no clear D. The CDR3 spans 14 residues. CDR1 SGHTS and CDR2 YDEGEE come from the germline V gene. The V gene lost 2 bases and the J gene lost 4 bases, with 10 bases spanning the gap. CDR3 loop: CASSLSGYGNTIYF. CDR3 nucleotides: TGTGCCAGCAGCTTATCGGGGTACGGAAACACCATATATTTT.

This clone appeared a single time. Other DNA sequences in the sample encode the same CDR3. The chain carries TRBV28 and TRBJ2-7, with unresolved D. CDR1 is MDHEN and CDR2 is SYDVKM in the germline V gene. The CDR3 has 12 residues. With 6 bases removed from V and 4 bases from J, the gap between germline ends came to 10 bases. The CDR3 DNA is TGTGCCAGCAGCCCCTCCCCGTACGAGCAGTACTTC. Translation: CASSPSPYEQYF.

The chain employs TRBV15 and TRBJ1-5; D not certain. This CDR3 spans 16 amino acids. Germline CDR1 and CDR2: LNHNV and YYDKDF (reference sequence). Deletions cut 3 bases from V and 9 bases from J, with 21 bases between. The CDR3 nucleotides are TGTGCCACCAGCAGCGAAGGCGGGCAGGTAATGGGGCCCCAGCATTTT. Protein sequence: CATSSEGGQVMGPQHF.

The table lists this clone with a few counts. This rearrangement joins TRBV7-9 to TRBJ2-1, with D unclear. The CDR3 sequence is 16 residues long. The germline V gene has CDR1 SEHNR and CDR2 FQNEAQ (reference sequence). The V gene lost 5 bases and the J gene lost 0 bases, with 14 bases spanning the gap. This CDR3 reads CASSTILSSSYNEQFF. The CDR3 region has the DNA TGTGCCAGCAGCACCATACTCTCGAGCTCCTACAATGAGCAGTTCTTC. The variable domain in full, with the rest retrieved from reference TRBV7-9 and TRBJ2-1, is DTGVSQNPRHKITKRGQNVTFRCDPISEHNRLYWYRQTLGQGPEFLTYFQNEAQLEKSRLLSDRFSAERPKGSFSTLEIQRTEQGDSAMYLCASSTILSSSYNEQFFGPGTRLTVL.

J is TRBJ2-1 and V is TRBV6-5, with TRBD2 identical over 7 bases. Germline CDR1 is MNHEY and CDR2 is SVGAGI. The CDR3 loop spans 13 amino acids. V shed 0 bases and J 8 bases; nucleotides not matched to a gene: 1. CDR3 sequence reads: CASSYSTSYEQFF. DNA for the CDR3: TGTGCCAGCAGTTACTCGACTAGCTATGAGCAGTTCTTC.

The sample holds a few counts of this clone. This rearrangement joins TRBV10-2 to TRBJ2-5; TRBD1 is a possible D gene (5 bases). CDR3 size: 12 residues. The V end lost 8 bases, the J end lost 5 bases, and 12 bases lay between the germline ends. From germline, CDR1 is WSHSY and CDR2 SAAADI. The CDR3 DNA follows: TGCGCCAGCGGCAACACAGGCGAGACCCAGTACTTC. Protein product: CASGNTGETQYF.

The CDR3 nucleotides read TGCGCCAGCAGCTTGGGACAGGGCCACCTCTACAATGAGCAGTTCTTC. Protein sequence: CASSLGQGHLYNEQFF. V gene TRBV5-1 combines with J gene TRBJ2-1; 7 bases match TRBD1. V gave up 0 bases and J gave up 3 bases; unmatched junction bases: 6. Germline-derived CDR1 and CDR2 are SGHRS and YFSETQ. This CDR3 region has 16 residues. The full variable domain, completed using reference TRBV5-1 and TRBJ2-1, is KAGVTQTPRYLIKTRGQQVTLSCSPISGHRSVSWYQQTPGQGLQFLFEYFSETQRNKGNFPGRFSGRQFSNSRSEMNVSTLELGDSALYLCASSLGQGHLYNEQFFGPGTRLTVL.

This clone was counted between two and nine times. The chain combines TRBV19 with TRBJ1-1; 7 bases match TRBD1. The CDR3 is 15 residues long. V was clipped by 5 bases and J by 2 bases; unmatched bases: 8. Germline V gene sequence: CDR1 LNHDA, CDR2 SQIVND (reference sequence). The chain's CDR3 is CASSVNRGSNTEAFF. CDR3 in DNA: TGTGCCAGTAGTGTAAACAGGGGATCCAACACTGAAGCTTTCTTT.

The rearrangement joins TRBV15 to TRBJ1-1; D is uncertain. The CDR3 covers 13 residues. V gave up 4 bases and J gave up 11 bases, with 17 bases separating them. Per germline, CDR1 LNHNV and CDR2 YYDKDF (reference sequence). The CDR3, as DNA: TGTGCCACCAGCAACCGGGATTCCCAATTGGCTTTCTTT. Translated: CATSNRDSQLAFF.

This clone was counted once. The chain has TRBV12-5 and TRBJ1-6; maybe TRBD1 (6 bases). The CDR3 sequence is 13 residues long. CDR1 and CDR2 from the germline V gene are LGHNT and FRNRAP. CDR3: CAMMAGANSPLHF. CDR3 in DNA: TGTGCAATGATGGCAGGGGCTAATTCACCCCTCCACTTT.

V is TRBV29-1 and J is TRBJ2-3; 9 bases match TRBD2. Germline CDR1 SQVTM, CDR2 ANQGSEA. Trimming took 4 bases from V and 1 from J; bases not matched to a gene: 21. This CDR3 has 20 amino acids. The CDR3 nucleotides read TGCAGCGTTGCTTTTATTGTGCCGCGGGGGGGCCTACTACGCACAGATACGCAGTATTTT. This translates into CSVAFIVPRGGLLRTDTQYF.

The CDR3, as DNA: TGTGCCAGCAGCCTCGGTGGGGGGGGGAGCTACAATGAGCAGTTCTTC. It codes for CASSLGGGGSYNEQFF. The genes are TRBV7-2 and TRBJ2-1, with TRBD2 identical over 7 bases. The CDR3 extends over 16 amino acids. Germline V gene lookup returns CDR1 SGHTA and CDR2 FQGNSA. V gave up 5 bases and J gave up 3 bases; unmatched junction bases: 10.

This clone was found a few times. The rearrangement links TRBV7-6 to TRBJ2-1; 7 positions match TRBD1. The CDR3 runs to 14 residues. Trimming at V came to 3 bases and at J to 2 bases, leaving 1 base not matched to a gene. The V gene's germline CDR1 is SGHVS and CDR2 FNYEAQ. DNA of the CDR3: TGTGCCAGCAGCTTCGACAGGGCCTACAATGAGCAGTTCTTC. Its translation is CASSFDRAYNEQFF.

Worth noting for this clone: A read error may account for a junction end that differs from germline. The V and J genes are TRBV7-9 and TRBJ1-4, with D possibly being TRBD1 (6 bases). There are 15 residues in the CDR3. Germline loops: CDR1 SEHNR, CDR2 FQNEAQ (reference sequence). CDR3 amino acids: CSSSSGQIHNEKLFF. CDR3 in DNA: TGTTCCAGCAGCTCTGGACAGATCCACAATGAAAAACTGTTTTTT.

As for this clone: The same CDR3 can be traced to other DNA sequences in this sample. The chain joins TRBV20-1 to TRBJ2-7; D remains unclear. Deletions cut 1 base from V and 4 bases from J, with 5 bases between. The CDR3 runs 11 residues. Germline CDR1 and CDR2: DFQATT and SNEGSKA (reference sequence). The DNA of the CDR3 is TGCAGTGCTAGAGGAGGATACGAGCAGTACTTC. This gives the protein CSARGGYEQYF.

This rearrangement joins TRBV4-3 to TRBJ2-1, with 9 bases identical to TRBD2. CDR3 length: 16 residues. CDR1 and CDR2 (germline): LGHNA, YSLEER. After removal of 1 base from V and 8 bases from J, the junction contained 9 bases not matched to a gene. The CDR3 DNA sequence: TGCGCCAGCAGCCAAGGGAACGCGGGGGGGCTTTATGAGCAGTTCTTC. It yields the protein CASSQGNAGGLYEQFF.